Detailed here is one T cell receptor beta chain. Seattle researchers signed up patients amid active infection and tracked them longitudinally. The authors' processing: Nucleated cell counts were estimated from reference gene primer amplification. Libraries were prepared by immunoSEQ multiplex PCR; TCRdb keeps only in-frame clonotypes and omits some of them. V and J calls and clone size are given by that table; D and trimming were obtained from the DNA. The table has some 120,000 clones, 81% seen once. This sample is part of a study of blood T cell repertoires in COVID-19. For the study at large: Samples representing acute and convalescent COVID-19 were sourced from the United States, Italy and Spain. T cells, B-cell-depleted T cells, or PBMCs provided the cDNA or gDNA that served as material.

Germline loops: CDR1 MDHEN, CDR2 SYDVKM. Trimming took off 6 bases at V and 4 bases at J, with 15 bases between the two ends. The CDR3 consists of 15 residues. Specimen: peripheral blood. The TCR was taken from a young man with COVID-19, enrolled during active disease. The gene calls are TRBV28 and TRBJ1-4; D possibly corresponds to TRBD1 (6 bases). This CDR3 reads CASRVQGSLNEKLFF. CDR3 coding DNA: TGTGCCAGCAGGGTGCAGGGGAGCCTTAATGAAAAACTGTTTTTT.